The sequence of this T cell receptor (beta chain) was determined in a study of T cells after posttransplantation cyclophosphamide (dated by TCRdb to about 2016). Some background on the complete study: Using TRB sequencing, the study followed how the T cell repertoire reconstituted after myeloablative bone marrow transplantation in which posttransplantation cyclophosphamide served as GVHD prophylaxis. Blood from all 30 or so PTCy patients with 1-year posttransplant specimens was subjected to TRB sequencing. TRA and TRB clonality were tightly correlated in several samples, so subsequent TCR analyses focused on TRB only. Public TRB sequences were checked against a database of over 3,500 sequences associated with responses to pathogens, tumor antigens, self-antigens and alloantigens. Samples from about 33 PTCy-treated patients, along with samples from around 16 of their related bone marrow donors, underwent antigen receptor sequencing. In 3 patients, up to about 3 additional blood samples taken between 2 and 5.2 years after transplant also underwent TRB sequencing, as did pretransplant blood from a handful of patients.

Broad study findings and their caveats: Across more than 40 patients, TRB clonality was highly associated with recipient CMV seropositivity and CMV reactivation, and diversity in PTCy patients was similar to diversity in CNI/methotrexate controls. At 1-2 months, donor-recipient similarity was low but rose over the first year, and the later blood repertoires were often dominated by donor CD8+ memory clones. The TRB repertoires of T cells infiltrating skin or the GI tract showed only limited overlap with the TRB repertoires found in blood.

TRB sequencing used genomic DNA with the immunoSEQ assay at survey resolution or the hsTCRB kit. The original methods were these. The immunoSEQ software handled the initial read processing, while the LymphoSeq R package was used for the repertoire analyses. Clonality was calculated as 1 minus normalized Shannon entropy, and the Gini coefficient was also calculated for each TRB dataset. Phenotypes of unsorted samples were inferred by mapping TRB sequences from sorted subsets of the recipient or donor onto the same recipient's unsorted samples. Not all clones reach the TCRdb copy of this immuneACCESS table, which keeps in-frame sequences only. Checked studies attribute under half of the gap to unresolved V genes and leave the rest unexplained. Clonal size and the V and J genes are those of that table, whereas D and trimming came from the DNA. The sample has about 12,000 clones on record, with no singletons. The top ten clones comprise about 7.1% of the sample.

The CDR3 starts with the cysteine, ends with the phenylalanine, and has 14 residues. Here the CDR3 DNA is all that survives: 42 bases in frame from base 1. Relative to germline, V is 2 bases shorter and J is 2 bases shorter, with 9 bases between their ends. CDR1 and CDR2 are drawn from the germline V gene (reference sequence): SEHNR, FQNEAQ. Comments on this clone: Its antigen is not yet known. No base-level quality is on record; no much larger clone is a single base apart.

Related bone marrow donors provided peripheral blood samples on the day of marrow donation. Mononuclear cells from peripheral blood and bone marrow were separated by Ficoll-Hypaque density centrifugation and then cryopreserved. This chain is built from TRBV7-9 and TRBJ2-5; possibly the D gene is TRBD2, per 6 matching bases. This sequence originates from a woman aged 40 to 50 in good health, CMV-negative, and a related stem cell transplant donor. Source material: PBMCs. The CDR3 corresponds to CASSLTSGQETQYF. The nucleotides are TGTGCCAGCAGCTTAACCAGCGGGCAAGAGACCCAGTACTTC.